This T cell receptor (beta chain) was recovered during a study of cytomegalovirus exposure and HLA in healthy donors. On the study more broadly: Earlier, 110 million or so unique TCR beta sequences were recovered from approximately 180 million T cells by an analysis.

The V gene's germline CDR1 is MNHNS and CDR2 SASEGT. The CDR3 covers 16 residues. Trimming took 1 base from V and 11 from J; bases not matched to a gene: 11. The study ran its PCR with 60 Vbeta and 13 Jbeta primers. Libraries were prepared by immunoSEQ multiplex PCR; TCRdb keeps only in-frame clonotypes and omits some of them. Counted here are about 140,000 clones, approximately 80% occurring once; the ten biggest clones make up around 2%. Whole-study results and caveats: Among TCR beta chains, those listed as cytomegalovirus-associated numbered over 150.

In regard to this clone: The antigen remains undetermined.

V is TRBV6-1 and J is TRBJ1-1; 12 bases are a match to TRBD1. Sequencing was performed on PBMCs. This sequence originates from a man aged 25 to 40 in good health and CMV-seronegative. Here the CDR3 reads CASSEGYRDRGREAFF. The CDR3 DNA sequence: TGTGCCAGCAGTGAAGGGTATCGGGACAGGGGGCGAGAGGCTTTCTTT.